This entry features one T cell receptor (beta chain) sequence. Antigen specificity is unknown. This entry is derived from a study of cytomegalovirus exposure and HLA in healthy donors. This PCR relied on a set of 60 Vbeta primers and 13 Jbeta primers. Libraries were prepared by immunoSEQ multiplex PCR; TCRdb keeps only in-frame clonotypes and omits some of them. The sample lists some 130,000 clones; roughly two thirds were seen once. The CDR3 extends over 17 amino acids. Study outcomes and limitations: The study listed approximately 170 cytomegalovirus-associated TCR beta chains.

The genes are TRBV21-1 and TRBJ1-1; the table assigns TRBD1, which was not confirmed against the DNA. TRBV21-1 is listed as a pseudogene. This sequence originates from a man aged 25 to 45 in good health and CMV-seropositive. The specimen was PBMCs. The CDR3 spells CASSKDRMLTMNTEAFF. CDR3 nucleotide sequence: TGTGCCAGCAGCAAGGACAGAATGCTTACAATGAACACTGAAGCTTTCTTT.